The 12 T cell receptor beta chains presented below share a single source sample, sequenced in a study of healthy donors' naive CD4 and CD8 T cells. A linear amplification protocol produced the TCR libraries from around 510 ng of total RNA. One entry per CDR3 protein results from TCRdb running MiXCR on the reads. The sample has 200,000 or so distinct CDR3 sequences, 65% to 80% seen once. The sequenced material came from naive CD4+ and CD8+ T cells sorted from blood, pooled from several donors. The receptors come from a pool of human donors in good health; the sample pools cells from several healthy donors.

This chain links TRBV4-1 with TRBJ2-1; the D gene is possibly TRBD1 (6 bases). The CDR3 extends over 12 amino acids. The V gene's germline CDR1 is MGHRA and CDR2 YSYEKL. V was pared by 7 bases and J by 2 bases, with 6 bases between. The CDR3 sequence: CASTGAYNEQFF. CDR3 DNA sequence: TGCGCCAGCACAGGGGCCTACAATGAGCAGTTCTTC.

The chain uses TRBV27 and TRBJ2-6; TRBD1 matches at 8 bases. Per germline, CDR1 MNHEY and CDR2 SMNVEV (reference sequence). The CDR3 runs 16 residues. V lost 5 bases to trimming and J lost 2 bases; unmatched junction nucleotides: 5. Written as DNA, the CDR3 is TGTGCCAGCAGTCTACAGGGGGGAACTGGGGCCAACGTCCTGACTTTC. Amino acids: CASSLQGGTGANVLTF.

The rearrangement uses TRBV10-3 and TRBJ2-2; TRBD2 matches 11 bases. The CDR3 consists of 14 residues. Germline V gives CDR1 ENHRY, CDR2 SYGVKD. Unmatched junction bases numbered 0, after V lost 8 bases and J lost 1 base. The CDR3 protein is CAIGTSGNTGELFF. The CDR3 DNA follows: TGTGCCATCGGGACTAGCGGGAACACCGGGGAGCTGTTTTTT.

The chain uses TRBV29-1 and TRBJ2-1; a possible D gene is TRBD2 (5 bases). The V gene's germline CDR1 is SQVTM and CDR2 ANQGSEA. The CDR3 length is 12 residues. Trimming left V 5 bases short and J 5 bases short, with 10 bases between. The CDR3, as DNA: TGCAGCGTTCCGGCGGGCCACAATGAGCAGTTCTTC. Encoded protein: CSVPAGHNEQFF.

The chain links TRBV27 to TRBJ2-3; 8 bases map to TRBD2. Germline V lookup: CDR1 MNHEY, CDR2 SMNVEV (reference sequence). The CDR3 covers 15 residues. The J segment lost 4 bases and the V segment lost 8 bases, leaving 11 bases of the junction unmatched. For the CDR3, the DNA is TGTGCCAGCGCCCAACTAGCGGCCGGCGCAGATACGCAGTATTTT. It codes for CASAQLAAGADTQYF.

This clonotype appeared once. This chain joins TRBV24-1 and TRBJ1-5, with a weak D call TRBD1 (5 bases). There are 16 residues in the CDR3. Per the germline V gene, CDR1 is KGHDR and CDR2 is SFDVKD. V was pared by 3 bases and J by 2 bases, with 13 bases between. CDR3: CATSDGDFGGNQPQHF. DNA of the CDR3: TGTGCCACCAGTGATGGGGACTTCGGCGGCAATCAGCCCCAGCATTTT.

The CDR3 bases are TGTGCCTGGAGTGAGGGCTACGAGCAGTACTTC. Encoded protein: CAWSEGYEQYF. The V call is TRBV30, the J call TRBJ2-7; D remains ambiguous. This CDR3 is 11 amino acids long. Trimming pared 1 base from V and 3 bases from J, leaving 4 bases between. Germline CDR1 GTSNPN, CDR2 SVGIG (reference sequence). Full variable domain (remainder filled in from reference TRBV30 and TRBJ2-7): SQTIHQWPATLVQPVGSPLSLECTVEGTSNPNLYWYRQAAGRGLQLLFYSVGIGQISSEVPQNLSASRPQDRQFILSSKKLLLSDSGFYLCAWSEGYEQYFGPGTRLTVT.

This chain joins TRBV7-2 and TRBJ2-5, with 8 bases that match TRBD2. The ends lost 7 bases at V and 0 bases at J; junction bases unmatched: 7. The CDR3 contains 15 residues. Germline CDR1 reads SGHTA; CDR2 reads FQGNSA. The CDR3 nucleotides are TGTGCCAGCAACCCTAGCGGGCGGTACCAAGAGACCCAGTACTTC. Protein: CASNPSGRYQETQYF.

J is TRBJ2-7 and V is TRBV19; D gene uncertain. The V and J ends lost 6 bases and 4 bases respectively, with 19 bases between them. In germline, CDR1 is LNHDA, CDR2 SQIVND (reference sequence). The CDR3 spans 15 residues. In DNA form, the CDR3 reads TGTGCCAGTAGCCGTACGGGCTCCATCAGGTACGAGCAGTACTTC. This gives the protein CASSRTGSIRYEQYF.

This clonotype came up a few times. This chain joins TRBV29-1 and TRBJ1-2, with 8 bases lining up with TRBD1. Germline loops: CDR1 SQVTM, CDR2 ANQGSEA. After removal of 6 bases from V and 6 bases from J, the junction contained 9 bases not matched to a gene. The CDR3 sequence is 13 residues long. The chain's CDR3 is CSVPGQGIDGYTF. The CDR3 DNA reads as TGCAGCGTCCCTGGACAGGGTATTGATGGCTACACCTTC. Full variable domain (outside the CDR3, taken from reference TRBV29-1 and TRBJ1-2): SAVISQKPSRDICQRGTSLTIQCQVDSQVTMMFWYRQQPGQSLTLIATANQGSEATYESGFVIDKFPISRPNLTFSTLTVSNMSPEDSSIYLCSVPGQGIDGYTFGSGTRLTVV.

The rearrangement links TRBV29-1 to TRBJ2-7; 10 bases line up with TRBD2. There are 14 residues in the CDR3. CDR1 is SQVTM, CDR2 ANQGSEA, per germline. The V and J ends lost 6 bases and 4 bases, in that order; junction bases with no gene match: 9. CDR3 coding DNA: TGCAGCGTCAAGAATACTAGCGGGATTTACGAGCAGTACTTC. Protein product: CSVKNTSGIYEQYF.

In DNA, the CDR3 is TGCGCCAGCAGCTTGGAATCGAACTTGAACACTGAAGCTTTCTTT. It codes for CASSLESNLNTEAFF. This rearrangement joins TRBV5-1 to TRBJ1-1; no clear D. Germline V gene lookup returns CDR1 SGHRS and CDR2 YFSETQ. The CDR3 runs to 15 residues. Trimming removed 0 bases at V and 0 bases at J, with 9 bases between.